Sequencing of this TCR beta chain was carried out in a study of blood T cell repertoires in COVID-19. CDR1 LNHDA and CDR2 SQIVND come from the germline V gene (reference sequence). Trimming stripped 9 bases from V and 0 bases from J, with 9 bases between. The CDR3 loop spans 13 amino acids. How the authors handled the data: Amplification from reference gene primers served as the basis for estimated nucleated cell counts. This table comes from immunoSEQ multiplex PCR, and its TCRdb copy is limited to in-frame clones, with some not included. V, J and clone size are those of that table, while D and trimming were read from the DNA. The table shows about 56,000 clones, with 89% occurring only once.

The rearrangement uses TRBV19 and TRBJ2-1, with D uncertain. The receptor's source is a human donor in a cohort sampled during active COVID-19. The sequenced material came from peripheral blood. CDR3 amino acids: CASSLGSYNEQFF. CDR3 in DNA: TGTGCCAGCTCTCTAGGCTCCTACAATGAGCAGTTCTTC. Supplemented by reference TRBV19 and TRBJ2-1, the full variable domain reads DGGITQSPKYLFRKEGQNVTLSCEQNLNHDAMYWYRQDPGQGLRLIYYSQIVNDFQKGDIAEGYSVSREKKESFPLTVTSAQKNPTAFYLCASSLGSYNEQFFGPGTRLTVL.